Below are 4 T cell receptor beta chains sequenced from a single sample in a study of post-analysis software for immune sequencing data. Regarding the study as a whole: Compared with controls, patients had more of about 5 TRBV segments, including TRBV5-6, TRBV5-1 and TRBV20-1.

The antigens of these receptors remain unknown. cDNA libraries of TCR beta carried unique molecular identifiers. Using its own MiXCR run on the PCR reads, TCRdb lists one record per CDR3 protein. The sample shows 170,000 or so distinct CDR3 sequences, about 32% of them seen only once. Sequenced sample: blood. Receptor source: a girl aged 10 to 17 with multiple sclerosis.

Only one count was recorded for this clonotype. The germline gene is not matched at one end of the junction; a read error may be the cause. The chain has TRBV5-1 and TRBJ2-7, with TRBD2 matching over 8 bases. Looked up from germline, CDR1 is SGHRS and CDR2 is YFSETQ. This CDR3 comprises 16 residues. Here the CDR3 reads CTSSGLLGRGTYEQYF. The DNA of the CDR3 is TGCACCAGCAGCGGACTACTCGGGAGGGGGACCTACGAGCAGTACTTC.

This clonotype was counted ten times or more. The chain combines TRBV11-2 with TRBJ2-4; D not certain. Germline values: CDR1 SGHAT, CDR2 FQNNGV. The CDR3 is made up of 11 amino acids. The germline V and J ends were trimmed by 2 bases and 8 bases, with 4 bases remaining between them. The CDR3 sequence is CASSLLDIQYF. DNA for the CDR3: TGTGCCAGCAGCTTATTGGACATTCAGTACTTC.

A word on this clonotype: One end of the junction fails to match germline, which may point to a read error. The chain joins TRBV27 to TRBJ1-5, with TRBD1 matching 9 bases. This CDR3 comprises 16 residues. Germline loops: CDR1 MNHEY, CDR2 SMNVEV (reference sequence). CDR3 sequence: CAGSLKGTGRHQPQHF. In DNA form, the CDR3 reads TGTGCCGGCAGCCTTAAGGGGACAGGGAGGCATCAGCCCCAGCATTTT.

The genes are TRBV29-1 and TRBJ2-4, with 7 nucleotides matching TRBD1. The better agreement between TRBJ2-7 and the DNA end casts doubt on the J call. Per germline, CDR1 SQVTM and CDR2 ANQGSEA. The CDR3 totals 13 residues. CDR3 nucleotides: TGCAGTACTACTGGACAGGAAAACTACGAGCAGTACTTC. Its protein product is CSTTGQENYEQYF.